A selection of T cell receptor beta chains follows, all from one sample in a study of blood T cells in healthy people across ages. TCRdb reprocessed the 5' RACE reads via MiXCR and lists one record per CDR3 protein. The table includes about 1 million distinct CDR3 sequences, around 43% detected once. Material for sequencing was blood. Receptors were obtained from a woman in her fifties or sixties in good health. CDR3s include the opening cysteine and the closing phenylalanine or tryptophan. The order of the fields is clone size, V gene, J gene, D gene, CDR3 DNA, CDR3 protein. The D gene is left open where the match is weak. Clone size appears in some rows only: once, few, many, or a class for an expanded clone.

few	TRBV9	TRBJ2-7	TRBD1	TGTGCCAGCAGCGTAAGCCAGACAGGGGGCCCCTACGAGCAGTACTTC	CASSVSQTGGPYEQYF
-	TRBV6-5	TRBJ2-7	-	TGTGCCAGCAGTTACTCGGCCTCCGGGAACTACGAGCAGTACTTC	CASSYSASGNYEQYF
-	TRBV20-1	TRBJ2-7	-	TGCAGTGTGCGAGCGTATAGCTCCTACGAGCAGTACTTC	CSVRAYSSYEQYF
few	TRBV7-9	TRBJ2-5	TRBD1	TGTGCCAGCAGCCGCAGCTTCGGACAGGGGGCCTTCGAAGAGACCCAGTACTTC	CASSRSFGQGAFEETQYF
few	TRBV10-3	TRBJ2-1	TRBD2	TGTGCCATCAGCTGGACTAGCGGGAGCGGTGAGGAGCAGTTCTTC	CAISWTSGSGEEQFF
few	TRBV6-6	TRBJ1-6	-	TGTGCCAGCAGTTACGTATTGCCCTATAATTCACCCCTCCACTTT	CASSYVLPYNSPLHF
-	TRBV6-6	TRBJ2-7	-	TGTGCCAGCAGTTACTCGTTTCGTTTGGGGGAGCTCTACGAGCAGTACTTC	CASSYSFRLGELYEQYF
few	TRBV15	TRBJ2-7	-	TGTGCCACCAGCATCGACAGGTCAGACGAGCAGTACTTC	CATSIDRSDEQYF
-	TRBV6-2/TRBV6-3	TRBJ1-2	-	TGTGCCAGCAGTCAACAGGTCGGTCGTGGCTACACCTTC	CASSQQVGRGYTF
-	TRBV29-1	TRBJ1-2	-	TGCAGCGTTGAAGTCTCGACGGGTGGGGGCTACACCTTC	CSVEVSTGGGYTF
-	TRBV27	TRBJ2-3	TRBD2	TGTGCCAGCAGTTTACTTAGCGGGAGAGCAGATACGCAGTATTTT	CASSLLSGRADTQYF